This T cell receptor (beta chain) is drawn from a study of PD-L1 blockade in urothelial cancer. Study-wide background: Patients with male sex and bladder-origin urothelial cancer accounted for about 85% of the roughly 30 enrolled. Findings and limits, study-wide: A below-median TCR clonality in blood before treatment predicted better survival.

About this clone itself: The antigen is unknown.

The assay was immunoSEQ multiplex PCR, and TCRdb's table has in-frame clones only and misses some. Among 44,000 or so clones, approximately 88% were seen once, and the ten largest hold 3.9%. CDR1 and CDR2 (germline): MDHEN, SYDVKM. CDR3 size: 15 residues. The J segment lost 3 bases and the V segment lost 5 bases, leaving 7 bases of the junction unmatched. Sequences were derived from PBMCs, sampled around atezolizumab (anti-PD-L1) treatment. This clonotype originated in a man of 80 years or more with urothelial cancer. J is TRBJ2-7 and V is TRBV28; 10 positions match TRBD2. Here the CDR3 reads CASSVTSGFFYEQYF. CDR3 nucleotides: TGTGCCAGCAGTGTGACTAGCGGGTTCTTCTACGAGCAGTACTTC.